The sequence of this TCR beta chain was determined in a study of T cells in Graves' hyperthyroidism and ophthalmopathy. Study outcomes and limitations: Most clonotypes expanded in thyroid above 0.001 were likewise present in blood. A median roughly six months before onset, the model predicted ophthalmopathy.

Patients affected by ophthalmopathy presented a Clinical Activity Score of at least 3, a NOSPECS grade of at least 4, and disease duration below 3 months. This clonotype showed up many times. The antigen remains unidentified. TCR beta CDR3 regions were amplified from RNA. A set of HTBI primers served as the primers for a first-round RT-PCR of the TCR CDR3. TCRdb reanalysed the multiplex PCR reads using MiXCR and keeps one entry per CDR3 protein. Among 360,000 or so distinct CDR3 sequences listed, 13% to 15% were seen once. Germline CDR1 reads SNHLY; CDR2 reads FYNNEI. The V end lost 3 bases, the J end lost 4 bases, and 15 bases lay between the germline ends. This CDR3 contains 15 residues.

The receptor's source is a woman aged 55-69 years with Graves' ophthalmopathy. The rearrangement uses TRBV2 and TRBJ2-5; either TRBD1 or TRBD2 may fit D (5 bases each). Material for sequencing was blood. As DNA, the CDR3 is TGTGCCAGCAGTGAGGAAGGGAGTGGGACAGAGACCCAGTACTTC. This sequence encodes CASSEEGSGTETQYF.